Below, 16 T cell receptor beta chains from the same sample are listed, as sequenced in a study of cytomegalovirus exposure and HLA in healthy donors. It was with 60 Vbeta and 13 Jbeta primers that the PCR ran. The data were produced by immunoSEQ multiplex PCR, yet TCRdb's version contains in-frame clones alone and is incomplete. This repertoire shows around 140,000 clones, approximately 84% found once; its top ten account for roughly 2.1%. The material sequenced was PBMCs. These receptors all come from a woman aged 40 to 50 in good health and CMV-seronegative.

The chain couples TRBV4-3 to TRBJ1-5; 7 bases fit TRBD1. V lost 4 bases, J lost 2 bases, and 2 bases stayed unmatched. The CDR3 has 14 residues. CDR1 is LGHNA, CDR2 YSLEER, per germline. CDR3 in amino acids: CASSLDRGNQPQHF. Here the CDR3 DNA reads TGCGCCAGCAGCCTCGACAGGGGCAATCAGCCCCAGCATTTT.

A remark on this clone: Additional DNA sequences in this sample encode the identical CDR3. The genes are TRBV5-1 and TRBJ2-3; D remains ambiguous. This CDR3 has 13 residues. V was pared by 0 bases and J by 1 base, with 3 bases between. Germline CDR1 reads SGHRS; CDR2 reads YFSETQ. The CDR3 loop is CASSLAGTDTQYF. DNA for the CDR3: TGCGCCAGCAGCTTGGCTGGCACAGATACGCAGTATTTT.

The V gene is TRBV28, the J gene TRBJ1-6; D perhaps matches TRBD1 (5 bases). Germline-derived CDR1 and CDR2 are MDHEN and SYDVKM. V shed 7 bases and J shed 13 bases, with 20 bases lying between them. The CDR3 is made up of 14 amino acids. The CDR3 here is CASTLGLYTSPLHF. CDR3 nucleotide sequence: TGTGCCAGCACCCTGGGGCTATACACTTCTCCCCTCCACTTT.

This chain joins TRBV7-9 and TRBJ1-3; perhaps TRBD1 as D (5 bases). CDR1 is SEHNR and CDR2 is FQNEAQ in the germline V gene (reference sequence). The V end was cut by 3 bases, the J end by 0 bases, with 12 bases between. The CDR3 is 16 residues long. This CDR3 reads CASSLKTDPSGNTIYF. The CDR3 DNA reads TGTGCCAGCAGCTTGAAGACAGACCCCTCTGGAAACACCATATATTTT.

This clone has more than one count but fewer than ten. The V call is TRBV4-1, the J call TRBJ1-5; the D gene is possibly TRBD1 (6 bases). Germline CDR1 is MGHRA and CDR2 is YSYEKL. This CDR3 is 15 amino acids long. Trimming pared 1 base from V and 7 bases from J, leaving 14 bases between. The CDR3 sequence: CASSQGYAGEQPQHF. CDR3 nucleotide sequence: TGCGCCAGCAGCCAAGGGTACGCAGGGGAACAGCCCCAGCATTTT.

This chain joins TRBV11-3 and TRBJ2-2; D is possibly TRBD2 (6 bases). The CDR3 is made up of 15 amino acids. Germline V gene data show CDR1 as SGHNT and CDR2 as YENEEA. Trimming pared 6 bases from V and 5 bases from J, leaving 16 bases between. The CDR3 DNA is TGTGCCAGCAGTCAGCGGGCCTTTCCGACCGGGGAGCTGTTTTTT. This gives the protein CASSQRAFPTGELFF.

The chain links TRBV27 to TRBJ2-5, with D perhaps matching TRBD2 (5 bases). The CDR3 loop spans 15 amino acids. Germline lookup yields CDR1 MNHEY and CDR2 SMNVEV (reference sequence). The ends were cut back, 2 bases at V and 3 bases at J, with 13 bases in the middle. CDR3 sequence (DNA): TGTGCCAGCAGTTTAAAACGGGGTTTGGAAGAGACCCAGTACTTC. Translation gives CASSLKRGLEETQYF.

This chain joins TRBV6-5 and TRBJ1-1; D gene uncertain. The V gene lost 1 base and the J gene lost 1 base, with 7 bases spanning the gap. The V gene's germline CDR1 is MNHEY and CDR2 SVGAGI. The CDR3 totals 14 residues. The CDR3 nucleotides read TGTGCCAGCAGTTACTTGGCAGGGAACACTGAAGCTTTCTTT. Amino acids: CASSYLAGNTEAFF.

The rearrangement links TRBV2 to TRBJ2-1; D is perhaps TRBD2 (5 bases). Germline CDR1 SNHLY, CDR2 FYNNEI. V lost 5 bases, J lost 5 bases, and 13 bases lay in between. The CDR3 is 14 residues long. The CDR3 nucleotides read TGTGCCAGCAGTCTTCGTGGGAGCCACAATGAGCAGTTCTTC. Its translation: CASSLRGSHNEQFF.

With regard to this clone: Germline is not matched at one junction end, which may reflect a read error. This chain joins TRBV7-9 and TRBJ2-1, with D hard to call. The CDR3 runs 14 residues. The germline V gene has CDR1 SEHNR and CDR2 FQNEAQ (reference sequence). CDR3 DNA sequence: TGTTCCAGCAGCAAGAGGATCTTATACAATGAGCAGTTCTTC. Amino acids: CSSSKRILYNEQFF.

This clone was counted a single time. V is TRBV30 and J is TRBJ1-2; no reliable D call. V lost 6 bases and J lost 7, with 24 bases in between. The CDR3 is made up of 15 amino acids. Germline V gene data show CDR1 as GTSNPN and CDR2 as SVGIG (reference sequence). CDR3 amino acids: CACEPPTLVERGYTF. Written as DNA, the CDR3 is TGTGCCTGCGAACCACCGACCCTCGTGGAGCGTGGCTACACCTTC.

V usage is TRBV27 and J usage is TRBJ1-2; TRBD1 matches 7 bases. CDR1 MNHEY and CDR2 SMNVEV come from the germline V gene (reference sequence). The V and J ends lost 6 bases and 8 bases, in that order; junction bases with no gene match: 9. The CDR3 extends over 13 amino acids. CDR3 protein: CASRPGTVWGYTF. The CDR3 DNA sequence: TGTGCCAGCAGGCCTGGGACAGTTTGGGGCTACACCTTC.

The rearrangement joins TRBV7-9 to TRBJ2-2; TRBD1 matches 9 bases. Germline CDR1 reads SEHNR; CDR2 reads FQNEAQ (reference sequence). This CDR3 contains 16 residues. V dropped 4 bases and J dropped 7; count of bases not matched to a gene: 10. CDR3 DNA sequence: TGTGCCAGCAGCTCAAACCGGGACAGGGTATACGGGGAGCTGTTTTTT. It encodes CASSSNRDRVYGELFF.

The J gene is TRBJ2-5, the V gene TRBV18, with a possible D match to TRBD2 (5 bases). With 3 bases removed from V and 2 bases from J, the gap between germline ends came to 10 bases. Per germline, CDR1 KGHSH and CDR2 LQKENI. CDR3 length: 14 residues. As DNA, the CDR3 is TGTGCCAGCTCACCCTCACAGCGGCAAGAGACCCAGTACTTC. This gives the protein CASSPSQRQETQYF.

The chain links TRBV12-5 to TRBJ2-1; D might be TRBD1 (5 bases). This CDR3 is 12 amino acids long. Germline lookup yields CDR1 LGHNT and CDR2 FRNRAP. V lost 4 bases, J lost 9 bases, and 10 bases lay in between. In DNA form, the CDR3 reads TGTGCTAGTGGTTCAATAGGGGTTGAGCAGTTCTTC. This gives the protein CASGSIGVEQFF.

The rearrangement joins TRBV28 to TRBJ1-1, with D unclear. Trimming cost V 4 bases and J 5 bases, with 11 bases left between them. Germline CDR1 and CDR2: MDHEN and SYDVKM. This CDR3 has 13 residues. The CDR3 region has the DNA TGTGCCAGCAGTTGGTTTTCGGGAACTGAAGCTTTCTTT. Residues: CASSWFSGTEAFF.